This T cell receptor beta chain was captured in a study of shared clonotypes between healthy human individuals. Study-wide points: Some clonotypes were shared by all four sorted-subset donors, while others were not shared. The non-shared ones had lower generation probabilities than the shared ones.

Libraries were prepared by immunoSEQ multiplex PCR; TCRdb keeps only in-frame clonotypes and omits some of them. The data show around 350,000 clones, with roughly 80% seen just once and 8.5% to 12% held by the top ten. After removal of 11 bases from V and 5 bases from J, the junction contained 18 bases not matched to a gene. The CDR3 contains 16 residues. Looked up from germline, CDR1 is SGHVT and CDR2 is SQSDAQ. This clone was recorded a few times. Its antigen is undetermined. Donors comprised healthy HIV-negative adults lacking recent acute infections or vaccinations. The chain recombines TRBV7-4 with TRBJ2-7; TRBD2 aligns across 10 bases. The sequenced sample was memory CD4+ T cells sorted from blood. Sample subset: CD45RA-negative fraction. This receptor was identified in a man younger than 40 in good health. The CDR3 here is CARQMQREGRGDEQYF. CDR3 DNA sequence: TGTGCCCGCCAGATGCAGCGGGAGGGCCGGGGGGACGAGCAGTACTTC.